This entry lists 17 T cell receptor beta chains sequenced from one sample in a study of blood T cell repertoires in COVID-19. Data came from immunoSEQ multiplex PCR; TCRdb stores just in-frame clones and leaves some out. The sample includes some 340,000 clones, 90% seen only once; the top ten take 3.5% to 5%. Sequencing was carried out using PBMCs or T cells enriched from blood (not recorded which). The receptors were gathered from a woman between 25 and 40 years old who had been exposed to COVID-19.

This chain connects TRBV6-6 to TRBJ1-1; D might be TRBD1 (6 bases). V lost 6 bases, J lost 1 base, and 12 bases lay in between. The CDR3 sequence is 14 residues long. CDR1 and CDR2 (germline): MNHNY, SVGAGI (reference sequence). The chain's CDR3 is CASSAQGANTEAFF. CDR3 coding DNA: TGTGCCAGCAGCGCACAGGGAGCGAACACTGAAGCTTTCTTT.

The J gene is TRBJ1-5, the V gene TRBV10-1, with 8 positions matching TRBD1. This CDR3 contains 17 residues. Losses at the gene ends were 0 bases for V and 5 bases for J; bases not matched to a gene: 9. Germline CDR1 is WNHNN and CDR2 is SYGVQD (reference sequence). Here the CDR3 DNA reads TGCGCCAGCAGTGAGTCTGTTGACAGGGGAAATCATCAGCCCCAGCATTTT. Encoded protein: CASSESVDRGNHQPQHF.

CDR3 region: CASSPGGADEQYF. CDR3 bases: TGTGCCAGCTCACCCGGGGGGGCCGACGAGCAGTACTTC. The J gene is TRBJ2-7, the V gene TRBV18; 8 positions match TRBD2. Germline V gene lookup returns CDR1 KGHSH and CDR2 LQKENI. The CDR3 contains 13 residues. V gave up 3 bases and J gave up 5 bases; unmatched junction bases: 3.

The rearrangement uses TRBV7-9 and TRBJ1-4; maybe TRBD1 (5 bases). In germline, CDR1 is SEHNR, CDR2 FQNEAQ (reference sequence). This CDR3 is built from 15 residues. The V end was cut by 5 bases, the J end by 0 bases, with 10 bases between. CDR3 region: CASSREGPTNEKLFF. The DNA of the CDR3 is TGTGCCAGCAGCCGGGAGGGGCCAACTAATGAAAAACTGTTTTTT.

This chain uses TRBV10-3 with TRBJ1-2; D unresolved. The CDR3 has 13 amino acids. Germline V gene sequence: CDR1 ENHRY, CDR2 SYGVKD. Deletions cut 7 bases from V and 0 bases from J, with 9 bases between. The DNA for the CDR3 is TGTGCCATCAAACAGAACCCTAACTATGGCTACACCTTC. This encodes CAIKQNPNYGYTF.

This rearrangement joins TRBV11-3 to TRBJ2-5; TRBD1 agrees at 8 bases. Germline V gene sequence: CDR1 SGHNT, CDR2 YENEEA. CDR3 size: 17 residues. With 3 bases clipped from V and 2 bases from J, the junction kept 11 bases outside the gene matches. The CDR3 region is CASSLGDRGSSQETQYF. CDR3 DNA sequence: TGTGCCAGCAGCTTGGGCGACAGGGGTTCCTCTCAAGAGACCCAGTACTTC.

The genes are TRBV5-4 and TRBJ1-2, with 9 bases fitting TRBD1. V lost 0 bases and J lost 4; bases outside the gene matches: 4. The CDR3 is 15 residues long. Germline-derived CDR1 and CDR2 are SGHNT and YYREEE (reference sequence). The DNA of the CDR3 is TGTGCCAGCAGCTTGGGGGACAGGGCCCCCTATGGCTACACCTTC. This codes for CASSLGDRAPYGYTF.

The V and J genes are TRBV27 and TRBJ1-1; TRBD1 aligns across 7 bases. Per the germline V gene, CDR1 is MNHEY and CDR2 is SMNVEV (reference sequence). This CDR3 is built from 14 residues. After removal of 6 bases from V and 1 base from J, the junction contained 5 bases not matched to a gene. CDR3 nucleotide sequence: TGTGCCAGCAGGCCGACAGGGACGAACACTGAAGCTTTCTTT. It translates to CASRPTGTNTEAFF.

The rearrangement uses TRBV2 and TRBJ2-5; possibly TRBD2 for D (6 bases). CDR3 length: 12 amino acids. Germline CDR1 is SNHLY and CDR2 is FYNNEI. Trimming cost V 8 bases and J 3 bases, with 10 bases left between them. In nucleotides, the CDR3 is TGTGCCAGCGGAGGGACGGAAGAGACCCAGTACTTC. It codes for CASGGTEETQYF. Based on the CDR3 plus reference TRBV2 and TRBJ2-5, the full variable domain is EPEVTQTPSHQVTQMGQEVILRCVPISNHLYFYWYRQILGQKVEFLVSFYNNEISEKSEIFDDQFSVERPDGSNFTLKIRSTKLEDSAMYFCASGGTEETQYFGPGTRLLVL.

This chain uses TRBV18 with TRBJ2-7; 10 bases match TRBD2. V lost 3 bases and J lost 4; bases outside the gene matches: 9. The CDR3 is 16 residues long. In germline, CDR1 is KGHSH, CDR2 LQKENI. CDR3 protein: CASSPRLAGDLYEQYF. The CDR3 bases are TGTGCCAGCTCACCGCGGCTAGCGGGGGACCTTTACGAGCAGTACTTC.

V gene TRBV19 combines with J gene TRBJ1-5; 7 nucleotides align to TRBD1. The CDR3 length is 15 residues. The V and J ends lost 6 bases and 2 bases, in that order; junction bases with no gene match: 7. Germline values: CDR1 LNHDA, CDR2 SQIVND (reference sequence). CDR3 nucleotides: TGTGCCAGTAGGACGAGACAGGGAGGCAATCAGCCCCAGCATTTT. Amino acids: CASRTRQGGNQPQHF.

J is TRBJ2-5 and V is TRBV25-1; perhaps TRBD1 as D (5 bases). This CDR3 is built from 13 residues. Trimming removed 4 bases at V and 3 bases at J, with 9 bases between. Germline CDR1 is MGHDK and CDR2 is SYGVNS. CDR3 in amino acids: CASSVAGKETQYF. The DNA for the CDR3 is TGTGCCAGCAGTGTGGCAGGGAAAGAGACCCAGTACTTC.

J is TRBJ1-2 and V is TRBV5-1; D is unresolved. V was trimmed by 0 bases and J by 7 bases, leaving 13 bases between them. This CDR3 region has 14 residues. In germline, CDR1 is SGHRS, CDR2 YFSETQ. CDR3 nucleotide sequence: TGCGCCAGCAGCTTGGACCTGGGTTCGGGTGGCTACACCTTC. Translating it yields CASSLDLGSGGYTF.

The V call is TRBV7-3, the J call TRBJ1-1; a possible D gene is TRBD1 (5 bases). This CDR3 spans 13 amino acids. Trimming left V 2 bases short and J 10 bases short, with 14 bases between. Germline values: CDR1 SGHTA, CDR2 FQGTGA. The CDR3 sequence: CASSLGADSLAFF. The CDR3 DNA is TGTGCCAGCAGCTTAGGGGCGGATTCACTAGCTTTCTTT.

This CDR3 is CSASVGQGTPLHF. The CDR3 nucleotides read TGCAGTGCTAGTGTGGGACAGGGAACACCCCTCCACTTT. The genes are TRBV20-1 and TRBJ1-6; 9 nucleotides line up with TRBD1. CDR3 size: 13 residues. Germline CDR1 is DFQATT and CDR2 is SNEGSKA (reference sequence). V trimming: 3 bases; J trimming: 11 bases; junction bases outside the gene matches: 5.

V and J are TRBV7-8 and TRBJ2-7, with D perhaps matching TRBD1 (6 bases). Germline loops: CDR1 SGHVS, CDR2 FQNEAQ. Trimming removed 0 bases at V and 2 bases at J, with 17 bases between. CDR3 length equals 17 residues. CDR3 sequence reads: CASSLAGTQGPPYEQYF. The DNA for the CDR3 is TGTGCCAGCAGCTTAGCTGGAACTCAGGGGCCTCCCTACGAGCAGTACTTC.

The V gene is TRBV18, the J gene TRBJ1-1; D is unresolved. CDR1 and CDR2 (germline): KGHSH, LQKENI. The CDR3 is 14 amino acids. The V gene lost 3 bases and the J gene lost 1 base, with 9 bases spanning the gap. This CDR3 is CASSPGVRNTEAFF. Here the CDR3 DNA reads TGTGCCAGCTCACCCGGAGTGAGGAACACTGAAGCTTTCTTT.